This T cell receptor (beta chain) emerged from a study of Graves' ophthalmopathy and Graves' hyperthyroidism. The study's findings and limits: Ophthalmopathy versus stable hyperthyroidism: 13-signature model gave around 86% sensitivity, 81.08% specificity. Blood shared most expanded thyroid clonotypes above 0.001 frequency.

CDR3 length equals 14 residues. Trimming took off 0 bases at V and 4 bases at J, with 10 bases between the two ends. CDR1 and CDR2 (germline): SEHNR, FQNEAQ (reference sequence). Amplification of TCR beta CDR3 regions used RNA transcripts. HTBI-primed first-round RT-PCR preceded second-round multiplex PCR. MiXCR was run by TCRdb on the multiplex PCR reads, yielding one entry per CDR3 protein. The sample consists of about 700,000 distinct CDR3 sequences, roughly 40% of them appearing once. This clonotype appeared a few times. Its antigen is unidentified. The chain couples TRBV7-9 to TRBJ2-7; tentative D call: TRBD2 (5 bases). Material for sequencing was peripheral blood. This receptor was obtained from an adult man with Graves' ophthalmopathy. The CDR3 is CASSLANLAYEQYF. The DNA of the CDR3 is TGTGCCAGCAGCTTAGCCAACTTAGCGTACGAGCAGTACTTC.